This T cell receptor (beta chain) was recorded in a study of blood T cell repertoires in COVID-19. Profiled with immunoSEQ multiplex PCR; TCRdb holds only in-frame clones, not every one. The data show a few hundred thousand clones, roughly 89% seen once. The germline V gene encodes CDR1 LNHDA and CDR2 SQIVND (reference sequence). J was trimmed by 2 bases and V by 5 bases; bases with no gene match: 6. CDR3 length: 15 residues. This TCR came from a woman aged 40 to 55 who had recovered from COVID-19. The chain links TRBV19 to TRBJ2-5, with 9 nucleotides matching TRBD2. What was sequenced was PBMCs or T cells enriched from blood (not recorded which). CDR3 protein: CASSFSGSQQETQYF. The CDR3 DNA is TGTGCCAGTAGTTTTAGCGGGAGCCAACAAGAGACCCAGTACTTC.